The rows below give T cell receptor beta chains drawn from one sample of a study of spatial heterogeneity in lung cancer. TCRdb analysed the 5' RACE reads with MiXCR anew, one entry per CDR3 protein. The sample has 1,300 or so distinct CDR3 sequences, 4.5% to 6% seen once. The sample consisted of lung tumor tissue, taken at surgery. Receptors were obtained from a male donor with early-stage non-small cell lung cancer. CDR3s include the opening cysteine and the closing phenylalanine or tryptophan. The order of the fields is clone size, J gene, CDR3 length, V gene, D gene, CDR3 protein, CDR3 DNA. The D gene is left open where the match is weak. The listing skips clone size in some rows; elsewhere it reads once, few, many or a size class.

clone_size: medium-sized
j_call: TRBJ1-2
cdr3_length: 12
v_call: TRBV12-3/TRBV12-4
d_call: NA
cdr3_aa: CASSLQNYGYTF
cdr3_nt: TGTGCCAGCAGTTTGCAAAACTATGGCTACACCTTC

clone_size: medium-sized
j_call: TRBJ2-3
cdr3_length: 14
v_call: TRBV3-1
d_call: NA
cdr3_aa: CASSPTGGTDTQYF
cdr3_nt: TGTGCCAGCAGCCCCACTGGCGGCACAGATACGCAGTATTTT

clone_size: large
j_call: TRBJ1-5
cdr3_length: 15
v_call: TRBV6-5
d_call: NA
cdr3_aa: CASSYSRGLGQPQHF
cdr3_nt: TGTGCCAGCAGTTACTCCAGGGGCTTGGGTCAGCCCCAGCATTTT

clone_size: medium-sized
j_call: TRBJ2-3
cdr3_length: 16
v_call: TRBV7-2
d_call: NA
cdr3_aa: CASSLAPGARGDTQYF
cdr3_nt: TGTGCCAGCAGCTTAGCTCCGGGGGCAAGGGGGGATACGCAGTATTTT

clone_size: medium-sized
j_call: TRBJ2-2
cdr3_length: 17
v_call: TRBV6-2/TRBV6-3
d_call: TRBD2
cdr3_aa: CASSYSLGGANTGELFF
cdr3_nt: TGTGCCAGCAGTTACTCGCTCGGGGGGGCGAACACCGGGGAGCTGTTTTTT

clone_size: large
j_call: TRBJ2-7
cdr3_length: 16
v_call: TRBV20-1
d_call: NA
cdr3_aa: CSARVPGSGPRLEQYF
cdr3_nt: TGCAGTGCTAGAGTCCCCGGGTCGGGGCCGCGACTCGAGCAGTACTTC

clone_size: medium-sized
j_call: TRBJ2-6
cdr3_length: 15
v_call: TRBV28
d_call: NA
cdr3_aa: CASSPRAPGANVLTF
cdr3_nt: TGTGCCAGCAGTCCCCGGGCCCCTGGGGCCAACGTCCTGACTTTC

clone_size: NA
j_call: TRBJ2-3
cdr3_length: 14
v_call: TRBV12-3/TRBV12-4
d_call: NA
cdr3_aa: CASSPRGRTDTQYF
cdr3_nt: TGTGCCAGCAGTCCACGAGGCCGCACAGATACGCAGTATTTT

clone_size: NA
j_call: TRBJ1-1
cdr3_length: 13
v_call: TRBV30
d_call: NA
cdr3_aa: CAWTGGRNTEAFF
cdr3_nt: TGTGCCTGGACGGGGGGGCGGAACACTGAAGCTTTCTTT

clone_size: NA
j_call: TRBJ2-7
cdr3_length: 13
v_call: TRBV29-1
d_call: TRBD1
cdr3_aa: CSVSRTGDGEQYF
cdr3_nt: TGCAGCGTATCCCGGACAGGGGACGGCGAGCAGTACTTC

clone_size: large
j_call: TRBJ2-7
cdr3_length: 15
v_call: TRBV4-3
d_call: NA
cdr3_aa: CASSQDLGHSYEQYF
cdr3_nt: TGCGCCAGCAGCCAAGATCTGGGACATTCCTACGAGCAGTACTTC

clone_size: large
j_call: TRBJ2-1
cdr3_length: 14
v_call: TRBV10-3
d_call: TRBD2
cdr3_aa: CAISALAGGNEQFF
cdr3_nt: TGTGCCATCAGTGCACTAGCGGGAGGGAATGAGCAGTTCTTC

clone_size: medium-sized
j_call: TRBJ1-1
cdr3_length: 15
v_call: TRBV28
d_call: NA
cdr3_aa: CASSPSLGGDTEAFF
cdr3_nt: TGTGCCAGCAGTCCGTCTCTTGGGGGAGACACTGAAGCTTTCTTT

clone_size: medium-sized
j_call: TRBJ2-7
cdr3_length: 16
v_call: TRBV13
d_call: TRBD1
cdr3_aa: CASSLGDQGAYYEQYF
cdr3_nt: TGTGCCAGCAGCCTTGGGGACCAGGGGGCCTACTACGAGCAGTACTTC

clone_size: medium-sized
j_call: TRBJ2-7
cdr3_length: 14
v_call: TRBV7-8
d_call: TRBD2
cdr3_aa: CASSLVAGLDEQYF
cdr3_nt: TGTGCCAGCAGCTTAGTAGCGGGGCTAGACGAGCAGTACTTC

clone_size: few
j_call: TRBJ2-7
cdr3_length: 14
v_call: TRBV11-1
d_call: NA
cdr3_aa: CASSLRGPWDEQYF
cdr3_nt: TGTGCCAGCAGCTTACGGGGGCCTTGGGACGAGCAGTACTTC

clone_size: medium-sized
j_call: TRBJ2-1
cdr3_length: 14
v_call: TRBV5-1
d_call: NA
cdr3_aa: CASSLNPYRAEQSF
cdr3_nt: TGCGCCAGCAGCTTGAATCCCTACAGGGCTGAGCAGTCCTTC

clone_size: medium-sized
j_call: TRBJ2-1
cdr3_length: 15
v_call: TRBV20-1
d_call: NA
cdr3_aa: CSECSQPDEGNEQFF
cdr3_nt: TGCAGCGAGTGTAGCCAGCCCGATGAGGGCAATGAGCAGTTCTTC

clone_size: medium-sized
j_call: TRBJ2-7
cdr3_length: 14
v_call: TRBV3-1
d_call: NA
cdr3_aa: CASSHGTVTYEQYF
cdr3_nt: TGTGCCAGCAGCCATGGGACGGTGACCTACGAGCAGTACTTC

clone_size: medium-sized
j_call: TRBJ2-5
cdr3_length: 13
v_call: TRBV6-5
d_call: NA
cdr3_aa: CASSYSIGQTQYF
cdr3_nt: TGTGCCAGCAGTTACTCGATAGGTCAAACCCAGTACTTC

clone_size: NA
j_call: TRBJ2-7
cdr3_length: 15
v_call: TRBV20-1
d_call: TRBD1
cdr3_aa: CSARDAQGVKYEQYF
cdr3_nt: TGCAGTGCTAGAGATGCTCAGGGGGTGAAATACGAGCAGTACTTC

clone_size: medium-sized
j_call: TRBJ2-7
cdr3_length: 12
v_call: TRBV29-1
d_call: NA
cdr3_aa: CSALDSSYEQYF
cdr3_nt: TGCAGCGCTCTTGACTCCTCCTACGAGCAGTACTTC

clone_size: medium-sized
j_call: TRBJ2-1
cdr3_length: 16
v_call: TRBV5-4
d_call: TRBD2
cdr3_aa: CASSLRSLAGPLEQFF
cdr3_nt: TGTGCCAGCAGCTTGAGGTCACTAGCGGGGCCCCTTGAGCAGTTCTTC

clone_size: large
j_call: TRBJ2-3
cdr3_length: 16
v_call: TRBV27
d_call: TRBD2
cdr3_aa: CASSLGTSRFSDTQYF
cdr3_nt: TGTGCCAGCAGTCTAGGGACTAGTCGCTTTTCAGATACGCAGTATTTT

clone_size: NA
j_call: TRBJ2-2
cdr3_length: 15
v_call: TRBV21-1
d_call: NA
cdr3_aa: CASSKRGQGRGELFF
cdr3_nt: TGTGCCAGCAGCAAAAGGGGACAGGGGCGCGGGGAGCTGTTTTTT

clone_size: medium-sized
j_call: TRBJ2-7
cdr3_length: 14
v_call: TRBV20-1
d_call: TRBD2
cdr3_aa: CSAKGLAVAYEQYF
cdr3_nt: TGCAGTGCAAAGGGACTAGCGGTGGCCTACGAGCAGTACTTC

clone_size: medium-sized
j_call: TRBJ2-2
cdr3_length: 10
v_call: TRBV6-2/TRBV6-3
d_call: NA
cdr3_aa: CASRDGELFF
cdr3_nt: TGTGCCAGCAGGGACGGGGAGCTGTTTTTT

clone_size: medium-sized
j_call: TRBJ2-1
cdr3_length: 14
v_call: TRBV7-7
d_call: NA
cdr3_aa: CASSLVGVRDEQFF
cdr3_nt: TGTGCCAGCAGCTTAGTGGGAGTGCGGGATGAGCAGTTCTTC

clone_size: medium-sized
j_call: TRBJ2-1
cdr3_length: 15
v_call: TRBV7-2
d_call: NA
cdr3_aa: CASSLVQDPYYEQFF
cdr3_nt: TGTGCCAGCAGCTTAGTCCAGGACCCTTACTATGAGCAGTTCTTC

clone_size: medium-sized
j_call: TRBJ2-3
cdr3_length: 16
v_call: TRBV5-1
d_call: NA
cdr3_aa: CASSLGGSGHTDTQYF
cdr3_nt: TGCGCCAGCAGCTTGGGTGGTAGCGGCCACACAGATACGCAGTATTTT

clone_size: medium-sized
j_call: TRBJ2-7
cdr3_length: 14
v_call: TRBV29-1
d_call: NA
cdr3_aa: CSVRGGQGFYEQYF
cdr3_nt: TGCAGCGTCCGGGGGGGACAGGGCTTCTACGAGCAGTACTTC

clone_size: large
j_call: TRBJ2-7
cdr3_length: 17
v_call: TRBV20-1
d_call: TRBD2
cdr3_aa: CSARAFGVAGGEYEQYF
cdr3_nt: TGCAGTGCTAGGGCCTTTGGGGTAGCGGGAGGGGAGTACGAGCAGTACTTC

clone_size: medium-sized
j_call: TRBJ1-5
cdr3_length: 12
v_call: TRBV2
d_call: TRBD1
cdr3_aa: CASRVDRASEHF
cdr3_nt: TGTGCCAGCAGAGTCGACAGGGCCTCGGAGCATTTT

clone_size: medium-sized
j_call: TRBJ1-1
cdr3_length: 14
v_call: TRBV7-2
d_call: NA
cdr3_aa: CASSPEALNTEAFF
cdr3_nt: TGTGCCAGCAGTCCTGAGGCGTTGAACACTGAAGCTTTCTTT

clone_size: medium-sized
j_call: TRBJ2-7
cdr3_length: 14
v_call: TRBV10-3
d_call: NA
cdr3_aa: CAISQGDLSYEQYF
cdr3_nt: TGTGCCATCAGTCAAGGTGACTTAAGCTACGAGCAGTACTTC

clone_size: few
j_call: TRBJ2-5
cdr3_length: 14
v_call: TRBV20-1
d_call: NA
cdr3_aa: CSAEPGRGGETQYF
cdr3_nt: TGCAGTGCTGAACCGGGCCGGGGAGGAGAGACCCAGTACTTC

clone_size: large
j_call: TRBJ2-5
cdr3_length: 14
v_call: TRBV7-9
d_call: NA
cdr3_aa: CASSLTGTGRTQYF
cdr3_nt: TGTGCCAGCAGCTTAACAGGGACTGGGAGGACCCAGTACTTC

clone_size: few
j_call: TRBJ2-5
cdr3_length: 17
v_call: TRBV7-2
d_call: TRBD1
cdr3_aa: CASSLQAGTGTEETQYF
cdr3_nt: TGTGCCAGCAGCCTTCAAGCCGGGACAGGGACAGAAGAGACCCAGTACTTC

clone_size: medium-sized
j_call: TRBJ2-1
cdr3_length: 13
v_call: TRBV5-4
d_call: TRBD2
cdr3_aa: CASSLGIAGEQFF
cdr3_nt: TGTGCCAGCAGCTTGGGCATAGCGGGGGAGCAGTTCTTC

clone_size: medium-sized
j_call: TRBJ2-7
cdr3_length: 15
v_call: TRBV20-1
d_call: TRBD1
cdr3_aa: CSARRGQGSSYEQYF
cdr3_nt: TGCAGTGCTAGAAGAGGACAGGGAAGCTCCTACGAGCAGTACTTC

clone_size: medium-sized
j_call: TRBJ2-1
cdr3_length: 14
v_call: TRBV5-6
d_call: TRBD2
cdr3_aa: CASSFSGRDNEQFF
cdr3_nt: TGTGCCAGCAGCTTTAGCGGGAGGGATAATGAGCAGTTCTTC

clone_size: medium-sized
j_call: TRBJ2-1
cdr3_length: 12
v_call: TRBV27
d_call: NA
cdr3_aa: CASSPSYNEQFF
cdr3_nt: TGTGCCAGCAGTCCCTCCTACAATGAGCAGTTCTTC

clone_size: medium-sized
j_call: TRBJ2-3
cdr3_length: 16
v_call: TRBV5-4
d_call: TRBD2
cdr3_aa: CASSPRLAGGTDTQYF
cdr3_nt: TGTGCCAGCAGCCCTCGACTAGCGGGAGGCACAGATACGCAGTATTTT

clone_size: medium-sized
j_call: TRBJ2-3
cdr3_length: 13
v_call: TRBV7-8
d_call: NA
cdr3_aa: CASSLEWVDTQYF
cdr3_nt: TGTGCCAGCAGCTTAGAGTGGGTAGATACGCAGTATTTT

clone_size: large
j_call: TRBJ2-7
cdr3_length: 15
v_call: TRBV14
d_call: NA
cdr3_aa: CASSRLRAGVEEQYF
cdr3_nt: TGTGCCAGCAGCCGGCTTAGAGCAGGGGTTGAGGAGCAGTACTTC

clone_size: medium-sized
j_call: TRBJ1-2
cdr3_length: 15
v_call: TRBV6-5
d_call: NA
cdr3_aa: CASSFDWGETNGYTF
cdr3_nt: TGTGCCAGCAGCTTCGATTGGGGGGAGACGAATGGCTACACCTTC

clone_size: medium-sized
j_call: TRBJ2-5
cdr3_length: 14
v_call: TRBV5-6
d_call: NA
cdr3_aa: CASSLVGGGETQYF
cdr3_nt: TGTGCCAGCAGCTTGGTCGGAGGGGGGGAGACCCAGTACTTC

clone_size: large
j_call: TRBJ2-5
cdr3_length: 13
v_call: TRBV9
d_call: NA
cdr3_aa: CASALGVQETQYF
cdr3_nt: TGTGCCAGCGCACTCGGAGTCCAAGAGACCCAGTACTTC

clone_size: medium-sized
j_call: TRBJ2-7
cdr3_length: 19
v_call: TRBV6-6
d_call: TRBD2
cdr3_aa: CASSYGGSPNRSKANEQYF
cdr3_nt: TGTGCCAGCAGTTACGGCGGGAGCCCCAACCGGAGTAAGGCGAACGAGCAGTACTTC